This T cell receptor (beta chain) emerged from a study of technical replicates of blood from four donors. From germline, CDR1 is MNHEY and CDR2 SVGAGI. V lost 6 bases and J lost 2; bases outside the gene matches: 6. The CDR3 is 14 residues long. Only one count was recorded for this clone. Measured with immunoSEQ multiplex PCR; TCRdb has only the in-frame clones, and not every one. The data hold about 34,000 clones, with 90% to 95% observed a single time. The rearrangement links TRBV6-5 to TRBJ1-2; 7 nucleotides line up with TRBD1. This clonotype was obtained from a human donor in good health. Some clones in this sample may be carry-over from other donors' samples. Sequenced: PBMCs. This chain's CDR3 is CASSTGTVNYGYTF. The CDR3 DNA is TGTGCCAGCAGCACCGGGACAGTCAACTATGGCTACACCTTC.